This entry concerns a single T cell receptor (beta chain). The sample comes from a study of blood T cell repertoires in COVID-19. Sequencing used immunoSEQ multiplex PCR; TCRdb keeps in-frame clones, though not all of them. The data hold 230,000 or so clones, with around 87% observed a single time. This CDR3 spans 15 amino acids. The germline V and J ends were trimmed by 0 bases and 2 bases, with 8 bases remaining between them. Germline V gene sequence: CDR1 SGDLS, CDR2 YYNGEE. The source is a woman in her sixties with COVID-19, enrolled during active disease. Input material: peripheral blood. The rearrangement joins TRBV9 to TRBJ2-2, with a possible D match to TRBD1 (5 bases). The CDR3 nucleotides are TGTGCCAGCAGCGTAGGGCAGGGCAACACCGGGGAGCTGTTTTTT. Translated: CASSVGQGNTGELFF.